The sequence of this T cell receptor beta chain was determined in a study of shared clonotypes between healthy human individuals. The method was immunoSEQ multiplex PCR; TCRdb's version includes in-frame clones alone and lacks a portion of them. This sample carries some 2,500,000 clones, approximately 93% of them seen once, and the ten largest clones take approximately 0.36%. Splitting of CD4+ cells produced CD45RA+ naive and CD45RA-negative memory subsets. This clone was counted a single time. The sample comprised naive CD4+ T cells from PBMCs. Subset indicated: CD45RA+ positively selected. The sequence derives from a man aged 18 to 30 in good health. Some clones in this sample may be carry-over from other donors' samples.

CDR3 sequence reads: CASSHAYKASGANVLTF. CDR3 nucleotides: TGTGCCAGCAGCCATGCCTACAAAGCCTCTGGGGCCAACGTCCTGACTTTC. V gene TRBV7-6 combines with J gene TRBJ2-6; no firm D call. CDR1 is SGHVS and CDR2 is FNYEAQ in the germline V gene. The CDR3 spans 17 residues. Between the trimmed V and J ends, which lost 5 bases and 0 bases, there was a span of 14 bases.